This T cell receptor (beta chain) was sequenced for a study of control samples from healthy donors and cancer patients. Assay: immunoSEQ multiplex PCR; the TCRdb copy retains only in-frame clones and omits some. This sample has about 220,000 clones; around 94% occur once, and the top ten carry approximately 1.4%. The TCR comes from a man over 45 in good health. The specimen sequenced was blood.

The DNA of the CDR3 is TGCGCCAGCAGGGACAGTTTTCGGGAGATAGGTGAGCAGTTCTTC. It is translated as CASRDSFREIGEQFF. The V call is TRBV5-1, the J call TRBJ2-1; D is possibly TRBD1 or TRBD2 (6 bases each). The germline V gene encodes CDR1 SGHRS and CDR2 YFSETQ. Deletions cut 5 bases from V and 9 bases from J, with 21 bases between. CDR3 length equals 15 residues.